This T cell receptor (beta chain) was retrieved from a study of response to subunit inactivated influenza vaccine. Findings and limits, study-wide: Few new T cells, the authors suggested, are recruited by each seasonal influenza vaccination.

TCRdb passed the RT-PCR reads through MiXCR, listing each CDR3 protein once. The sample includes 610,000 or so distinct CDR3 sequences, approximately 14% of them seen just once. Only a few counts were recorded for this clonotype. Its antigen is as yet unknown. Germline CDR1 is SEHNR and CDR2 is FQNEAQ (reference sequence). Trimming cost V 6 bases and J 5 bases, with 10 bases left between them. The CDR3 has 13 residues. The source was PBMCs from blood, collected about 11 days after vaccination. This chain uses TRBV7-9 with TRBJ2-2; no clear D gene. The TCR was taken from a man over 45 who received an inactivated influenza vaccine. The CDR3 loop reads CASSRGRTGELFF. As DNA, the CDR3 is TGTGCCAGCAGTCGAGGACGGACCGGGGAGCTGTTTTTT.